The rows below give T cell receptor beta chains drawn from one sample of a study of lymphopenia after photon versus proton radiotherapy. This table comes from immunoSEQ multiplex PCR, and its TCRdb copy is limited to in-frame clones, with some not included. The sample shows around 160,000 clones, about 85% of them seen only once. The starting material was peripheral blood, obtained from a patient treated with photon-based radiotherapy. These receptors were taken from a man aged 50 to 60 with gastric cancer. CDR3s include the opening cysteine and the closing phenylalanine or tryptophan. The D gene is left open where the match is weak. Some rows have no size entry. The others give once, few or many, or a class for an expanded clone.

CDR3nt: TGTGCCAGCACCCTTGTAGGTACAGGGGTAGGGTACGAGCAGTACTTC
CDR3aa: CASTLVGTGVGYEQYF
d_gene: TRBD1
abundance: -
v_gene: TRBV5-5
j_gene: TRBJ2-7

CDR3nt: TGCGCCAGCAGCCCTCGGACCCAGGTAGACACTGAAGCTTTCTTT
CDR3aa: CASSPRTQVDTEAFF
d_gene: -
abundance: -
v_gene: TRBV5-1
j_gene: TRBJ1-1

CDR3nt: TGCGCCAGCAGCCAAGGGACTATAAACACAGATACGCAGTATTTT
CDR3aa: CASSQGTINTDTQYF
d_gene: -
abundance: -
v_gene: TRBV4-3
j_gene: TRBJ2-3

CDR3nt: TGTGCCAGCAGTGACAGGGGCAATCAGCCCCAGCATTTT
CDR3aa: CASSDRGNQPQHF
d_gene: -
abundance: -
v_gene: TRBV25-1
j_gene: TRBJ1-5

CDR3nt: TGTGCCAGTAGCAGCGGGACCTCAACTAATGAAAAACTGTTTTTT
CDR3aa: CASSSGTSTNEKLFF
d_gene: -
abundance: -
v_gene: TRBV19
j_gene: TRBJ1-4

CDR3nt: TGTGCCAGCAGCCTTCAGGGCTCCTACGAGCAGTACTTC
CDR3aa: CASSLQGSYEQYF
d_gene: -
abundance: -
v_gene: TRBV5-4
j_gene: TRBJ2-7

CDR3nt: TGCGCCAGCAGCCAAGATCCTTGGACTCCCCAAGAGACCCAGTACTTC
CDR3aa: CASSQDPWTPQETQYF
d_gene: -
abundance: -
v_gene: TRBV4-3
j_gene: TRBJ2-5

CDR3nt: TGTGCCAGTAGTACTACTAGCGGGAGTAGGAATGAGCAGTTCTTC
CDR3aa: CASSTTSGSRNEQFF
d_gene: TRBD2
abundance: once
v_gene: TRBV19
j_gene: TRBJ2-1

CDR3nt: TGCGCCAGCAGCCCAGAGCCAGGACGGACGTGGAACACCATATATTTT
CDR3aa: CASSPEPGRTWNTIYF
d_gene: -
abundance: -
v_gene: TRBV5-1
j_gene: TRBJ1-3

CDR3nt: TGCGCCAGCAGCCCCAGAGTCGGGGGGGACACTGAAGCTTTCTTT
CDR3aa: CASSPRVGGDTEAFF
d_gene: -
abundance: -
v_gene: TRBV5-1
j_gene: TRBJ1-1

CDR3nt: TGTGCCATCAGTGATACCGGGACAGTAAAACAAGAGACCCAGTACTTC
CDR3aa: CAISDTGTVKQETQYF
d_gene: TRBD1
abundance: -
v_gene: TRBV10-3
j_gene: TRBJ2-5

CDR3nt: TGTGCCATCAGTGAGGCTAGCGGGAGATCTGAGCAGTTCTTC
CDR3aa: CAISEASGRSEQFF
d_gene: TRBD2
abundance: -
v_gene: TRBV10-3
j_gene: TRBJ2-1

CDR3nt: TGCGCCAGCAGCCAAACAGGGCCCTCCTACGAGCAGTACTTC
CDR3aa: CASSQTGPSYEQYF
d_gene: -
abundance: -
v_gene: TRBV4-3
j_gene: TRBJ2-7

CDR3nt: TGCGCCAGCAGCCAGGGGGCCGGGGAGGAGACCCAGTACTTC
CDR3aa: CASSQGAGEETQYF
d_gene: -
abundance: -
v_gene: TRBV4-1
j_gene: TRBJ2-5

CDR3nt: TGCGCCAGCAGCCAGATTGGGGGGCCCTATGGCTACACCTTC
CDR3aa: CASSQIGGPYGYTF
d_gene: -
abundance: -
v_gene: TRBV4-1
j_gene: TRBJ1-2

CDR3nt: TGTGCCAGCAGCGGGAGGGCCTACAATGAGCAGTTCTTC
CDR3aa: CASSGRAYNEQFF
d_gene: TRBD2
abundance: few
v_gene: TRBV27
j_gene: TRBJ2-1

CDR3nt: TGTGCCAGCAGCTCTAGGAGTACGACAGATACGCAGTATTTT
CDR3aa: CASSSRSTTDTQYF
d_gene: -
abundance: few
v_gene: TRBV5-6
j_gene: TRBJ2-3

CDR3nt: TGTGCCTGGGCCCCCGGCAGGGCTCATTCACCCCTCCACTTT
CDR3aa: CAWAPGRAHSPLHF
d_gene: -
abundance: -
v_gene: TRBV30
j_gene: TRBJ1-6

CDR3nt: TGTGCCAGCAGCTTCGTTTTCAGGGGGTCGTACGAGCAGTACTTC
CDR3aa: CASSFVFRGSYEQYF
d_gene: TRBD1
abundance: -
v_gene: TRBV5-4
j_gene: TRBJ2-7

CDR3nt: TGTGCCAGCAGTTTTAGAAACGCCTACGAGCAGTACTTC
CDR3aa: CASSFRNAYEQYF
d_gene: -
abundance: -
v_gene: TRBV27
j_gene: TRBJ2-7

CDR3nt: TGCGCCAGCAGCCACCCGGGACTAGCGGGAGGGCCCTATCAAGAGACCCAGTACTTC
CDR3aa: CASSHPGLAGGPYQETQYF
d_gene: TRBD2
abundance: -
v_gene: TRBV4-1
j_gene: TRBJ2-5

CDR3nt: TGTGCCAGCAGTGGACTAGCGGGAGGGGAGCAGTACTTC
CDR3aa: CASSGLAGGEQYF
d_gene: TRBD2
abundance: -
v_gene: TRBV2
j_gene: TRBJ2-7

CDR3nt: TGCGCCAGCAGCTTGGCACGGGAGACCCAGTACTTC
CDR3aa: CASSLARETQYF
d_gene: -
abundance: -
v_gene: TRBV5-1
j_gene: TRBJ2-5

CDR3nt: TGTGCCAGCAGTTTAGCGGGAGAATTAGATGAGCAGTTCTTC
CDR3aa: CASSLAGELDEQFF
d_gene: TRBD2
abundance: -
v_gene: TRBV5-4
j_gene: TRBJ2-1

CDR3nt: TGTGCCAGCAGTCCAACAGGATACTATGGCTACACCTTC
CDR3aa: CASSPTGYYGYTF
d_gene: -
abundance: -
v_gene: TRBV28
j_gene: TRBJ1-2

CDR3nt: TGTGCCAGTAGTATAACGAAGCTACCCCCGACGGATACGCAGTATTTT
CDR3aa: CASSITKLPPTDTQYF
d_gene: -
abundance: -
v_gene: TRBV19
j_gene: TRBJ2-3

CDR3nt: TGCAGCGTGAAGGGACTAGCGGGGCCCACAGATACGCAGTATTTT
CDR3aa: CSVKGLAGPTDTQYF
d_gene: TRBD2
abundance: -
v_gene: TRBV29-1
j_gene: TRBJ2-3

CDR3nt: TGTGCCAGCAGTTATGGTTTAGGTTATGGCTACACCTTC
CDR3aa: CASSYGLGYGYTF
d_gene: -
abundance: -
v_gene: TRBV6-6
j_gene: TRBJ1-2

CDR3nt: TGTGCCAGCAGTCCCGGGCGGTTGGGCACTGAAGCTTTCTTT
CDR3aa: CASSPGRLGTEAFF
d_gene: -
abundance: -
v_gene: TRBV6-5
j_gene: TRBJ1-1

CDR3nt: TGCGCCAGCAGTCAACACGGGACAATCTCTGGAAACACCATATATTTT
CDR3aa: CASSQHGTISGNTIYF
d_gene: -
abundance: -
v_gene: TRBV23-1
j_gene: TRBJ1-3

CDR3nt: TGTGCCAGCAGCGTAACTAGCGGGAGGGCCTACGAGCAGTACTTC
CDR3aa: CASSVTSGRAYEQYF
d_gene: TRBD2
abundance: -
v_gene: TRBV9
j_gene: TRBJ2-7